This TCR beta chain appears in the sequencing data of a study of T-cell reconstitution after alpha-beta-depleted transplantation in children. This clonotype was found a few times. A TCRbeta library incorporating unique molecular identifiers was prepared. TCRdb analysed the PCR reads with MiXCR anew, one entry per CDR3 protein. Among fewer than 700,000 distinct CDR3 sequences listed, 13% were seen once. There are 16 residues in the CDR3. V was shortened by 5 bases and J by 1 base, with 19 bases between the two germline ends. Germline assignment: CDR1 SQVTM and CDR2 ANQGSEA. The receptor comes from a male patient younger than 18 who had a stem cell transplant for acute myeloid leukemia, so the T cells may come from the graft donor. This chain uses TRBV29-1 with TRBJ2-3; D is perhaps TRBD2 (6 bases). The sample was PBMCs, mostly from graft donor cells, taken 360 days after TCRalphabeta/CD19-depleted stem cell transplant. CDR3 sequence (DNA): TGCAGCGTTCGGGGCCCAGCGGAGGGACGCACAGATACGCAGTATTTT. Protein product: CSVRGPAEGRTDTQYF.